This TCR beta chain was identified during a study of blood T cell repertoires in COVID-19. In the study overall: Samples came from the United States, Italy and Spain, spanning acute and convalescent COVID-19. T cells, B-cell-depleted T cells, or PBMCs supplied cDNA or gDNA.

The V gene end was trimmed by 3 bases and the J gene end by 7 bases; junction bases not matched to a gene: 6. CDR3 length equals 14 residues. CDR1 is SNHLY and CDR2 is FYNNEI in the germline V gene. This clone was seen more than once but under ten times. In the authors' workflow: Amplification from reference gene primers served as the basis for estimated nucleated cell counts. Only in-frame clones appear in the TCRdb table, and some are missing; sequencing was by immunoSEQ multiplex PCR. V and J calls and clone size are those listed in that table; D and trimming were worked out from the DNA. The sample records 60,000 to 85,000 clones, roughly 81% being singletons.

Specimen: peripheral blood. This TCR was sampled from a man aged 65 to 85 with acute or convalescent COVID-19. The chain joins TRBV2 to TRBJ1-2; 9 nucleotides align to TRBD1. CDR3 bases: TGTGCCAGCAGTGAGGGGACAGGGTTGGTTGGCTACACCTTC. Encoded protein: CASSEGTGLVGYTF. The variable domain in full, with the rest retrieved from reference TRBV2 and TRBJ1-2, is EPEVTQTPSHQVTQMGQEVILRCVPISNHLYFYWYRQILGQKVEFLVSFYNNEISEKSEIFDDQFSVERPDGSNFTLKIRSTKLEDSAMYFCASSEGTGLVGYTFGSGTRLTVV.